This entry describes one T cell receptor beta chain. Antigen unknown. This entry comes from a study of vaccination effects on CD4 cells after COVID-19. Background on the study: Each participant was given two doses of one vaccine (BNT162b2 or mRNA-1273). Study observations and caveats: Convalescent patients numbered few in the study; early post-infection timepoints were missing entirely. Only 1 of 255 vaccine-induced clones from healthy vaccinees cross-reacted with common cold coronaviruses.

Sequencing used immunoSEQ multiplex PCR; TCRdb keeps in-frame clones, though not all of them. The sample has about 72,000 clones; roughly 80% are singletons. Culture lasted around eleven days before CD4+ T cell isolation. Half the medium was replaced with IL-2 medium on days 3 and 7. V dropped 4 bases and J dropped 1 base, with 10 bases sitting between them. Per the germline V gene, CDR1 is SGHDT and CDR2 is YYEEEE. This CDR3 region has 14 residues. The TCR originated in a human donor who received a COVID-19 vaccine. The chain recombines TRBV5-6 with TRBJ2-3; a weak D match, TRBD1 (5 bases). Material: CD4+ T cells from PBMCs cultured without peptide, obtained before COVID-19 vaccination. As DNA, the CDR3 is TGTGCCAGCAGCACACAGGCCGGCACAGATACGCAGTATTTT. Protein product: CASSTQAGTDTQYF.